This T cell receptor beta chain was sequenced in a study of CD8 T cells in ankylosing spondylitis. TCRdb redid the calling of the 5' RACE reads with MiXCR, one entry per CDR3 protein. Among 100,000 to 150,000 distinct CDR3 sequences listed, 9.3% were seen once. The junction had 16 bases not matched to a gene; V was cut back by 5 bases and J by 5 bases. The V gene's germline CDR1 is DFQATT and CDR2 SNEGSKA (reference sequence). The CDR3 has 17 residues. The receptor was isolated from a male donor with ankylosing spondylitis or in good health (not recorded which). Sequences were obtained from blood, either unsorted or a sorted T cell fraction (not recorded which). V and J are TRBV20-1 and TRBJ2-7; 12 nucleotides match TRBD2. CDR3 sequence: CSAFLRTSGARPHEQYF. The CDR3 DNA reads TGCAGTGCTTTTCTCCGGACTAGCGGGGCCCGACCCCACGAGCAGTACTTC.